The T cell receptor (beta chain) under discussion was sequenced for a study of cytomegalovirus exposure and HLA in healthy donors. Study-level background: T cells numbering approximately 170 million yielded 117 million unique TCR beta sequences in an earlier analysis. Study-wide findings and caveats: Most TCR sequences were uncommon, yet certain public TCRs appeared in many donors. Presence/absence analyses supposed approximately even sequencing depth among donors.

With regard to this clone: What it binds is not known.

Primers included in the PCR were 60 Vbeta and 13 Jbeta primers. Clones were read by immunoSEQ multiplex PCR, and TCRdb kept only the in-frame ones, dropping some. The table includes about 160,000 clones, 70% to 80% detected once. The CDR3 spans 14 residues. CDR1 is SGHRS and CDR2 is YFSETQ in the germline V gene. V dropped 6 bases and J dropped 4; count of bases not matched to a gene: 6. The sample consisted of PBMCs. This sequence was found in a man in his forties in good health and CMV-seronegative. The chain combines TRBV5-1 with TRBJ2-5; 10 nucleotides match TRBD2. The CDR3 bases are TGCGCCAGCACCTTAGCGGGAGGCGGAGAGACCCAGTACTTC. Its translation: CASTLAGGGETQYF.